The entry that follows covers one T cell receptor beta chain sequence. Antigen specificity is unknown. Sequence at one end of the junction differs from germline and may be a read error. This record belongs to a study of blood T cells in healthy people across ages. It was with a sample-barcoded 5' primer and a J-beta primer mix that a second PCR of about 7 to 12 cycles was run. TCRdb used MiXCR to reprocess the 5' RACE reads, holding one entry per CDR3 protein. Among about 1 million distinct CDR3 sequences listed, about 25% were seen once. The V gene's germline CDR1 is MNHEY and CDR2 SVGEGT. The CDR3 is 13 residues long. General study points: More naive CD4+ cells and higher diversity marked long-lived donors relative to aged donors.

These data were also reused for a study on T cells of mothers and their children. That report notes: All donors were healthy and Caucasian; they were a few mothers and their six children.

This TCR derives from a girl aged 2 to 10 in good health. The genes are TRBV6-2 or TRBV6-3 and TRBJ2-1; TRBD1 matches 7 bases. The specimen was blood. CDR3 residues: CASNPGGYNAQFF. DNA of the CDR3: TGTGCCAGCAACCCAGGGGGTTACAATGCGCAGTTCTTC.